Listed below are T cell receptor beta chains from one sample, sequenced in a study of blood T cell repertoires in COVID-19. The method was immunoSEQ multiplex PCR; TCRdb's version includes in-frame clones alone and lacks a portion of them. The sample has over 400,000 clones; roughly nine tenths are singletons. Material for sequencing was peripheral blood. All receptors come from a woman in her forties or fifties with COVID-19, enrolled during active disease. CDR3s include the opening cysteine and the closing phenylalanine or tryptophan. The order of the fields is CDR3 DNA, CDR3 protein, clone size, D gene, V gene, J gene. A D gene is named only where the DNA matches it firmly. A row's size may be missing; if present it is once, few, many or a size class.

TGTGCCACTCGTCCAGGGGGTCAAGATACGCAGTATTTT	CATRPGGQDTQYF	.	TRBD1	TRBV3-1/TRBV3-2	TRBJ2-3
TGTGCCAGCAGCGACAGGGACAGTGGATCTGGAAACACCATATATTTT	CASSDRDSGSGNTIYF	.	TRBD1	TRBV25-1	TRBJ1-3
TGTGCCATCAGTGAGTCTAAGGGACAGGGGGCGGAGACCCAGTACTTC	CAISESKGQGAETQYF	.	TRBD1	TRBV10-3	TRBJ2-5
TGTGCCATCAGTGAGTCGGGCCCCGGCAGGGGCGCTGAAGCTTTCTTT	CAISESGPGRGAEAFF	.	.	TRBV10-3	TRBJ1-1
TGCGCCAGCAGTGGACAGGGTAACACTGAAGCTTTCTTT	CASSGQGNTEAFF	.	TRBD1	TRBV10-1	TRBJ1-1
TGCGCCAGCAGCCCCGGGATTTCCACAGATACGCAGTATTTT	CASSPGISTDTQYF	.	.	TRBV5-1	TRBJ2-3
TGTGCCAGCAGCGAGATGAACACTGAAGCTTTCTTT	CASSEMNTEAFF	.	.	TRBV18	TRBJ1-1
TGTGCCAGCAGCGTAGTTGAGGGGGCCGGCAATCAGCCCCAGCATTTT	CASSVVEGAGNQPQHF	.	TRBD1	TRBV9	TRBJ1-5
TGTGCCAGCAGTTTTGCCGGGGAGCAGTACTTC	CASSFAGEQYF	.	.	TRBV12-3/TRBV12-4	TRBJ2-7
TGTGCCAGCAGCCAAGTATCCGGGATTAATGAAAAACTGTTTTTT	CASSQVSGINEKLFF	few	.	TRBV3-1/TRBV3-2	TRBJ1-4
TGTGCCAGCAGCCTTCAAGTCGGGGGAACCTACGAGCAGTACTTC	CASSLQVGGTYEQYF	.	.	TRBV3-1/TRBV3-2	TRBJ2-7
TGTGCCAGCAGCCCGATAGGGACAGGAGGAGAAAAACTGTTTTTT	CASSPIGTGGEKLFF	.	TRBD1	TRBV3-1/TRBV3-2	TRBJ1-4
TGTGCCAGTAGTATTGGACAGAGATGGGGAGAGCAGTACTTC	CASSIGQRWGEQYF	.	.	TRBV19	TRBJ2-7
TGTGCCAGCAGCCCAACATCAGGGGGCGCTGGGGTGAACACTGAAGCTTTCTTT	CASSPTSGGAGVNTEAFF	.	TRBD1	TRBV4-2	TRBJ1-1
TGTGCCAGCACAACAACCGCTGCAACTAATGAAAAACTGTTTTTT	CASTTTAATNEKLFF	.	.	TRBV6-5	TRBJ1-4
TGTGCCAGCAGTGAACCGGGGGGGGGCAACGAGCAGTACTTC	CASSEPGGGNEQYF	.	TRBD2	TRBV2	TRBJ2-7
TGCAGTGTCGCCAAGGAGGGGGAAGCTTTCTTT	CSVAKEGEAFF	.	.	TRBV20-1	TRBJ1-1
TGTGCCAGCAGCACGGTGGGGGGAGGCACAGATACGCAGTATTTT	CASSTVGGGTDTQYF	.	.	TRBV11-2	TRBJ2-3
TGCGCCAGCAGCTTGGACAGGAACCTCTACAAGCAGTACTTC	CASSLDRNLYKQYF	.	.	TRBV5-1	TRBJ2-7
TGTGCCAGCGGGCAGGGGCGGGAGGATGGCTACACCTTC	CASGQGREDGYTF	.	.	TRBV2	TRBJ1-2
TGTGCCAGCAGCCTCCGGGACAGCACAACTTATGGCTACACCTTC	CASSLRDSTTYGYTF	.	TRBD1	TRBV4-2	TRBJ1-2
TGTGCCAGCAGTACAGGGGCAGGCACCATATATTTT	CASSTGAGTIYF	.	TRBD1	TRBV6-6	TRBJ1-3
TGCGCCAGCGTAGACAGCTCTGGAAACACCATATATTTT	CASVDSSGNTIYF	.	.	TRBV5-1	TRBJ1-3
TGTGCCTGTTGGACCTCCCGCCTAGCCACTGAAGCTTTCTTT	CACWTSRLATEAFF	.	.	TRBV30	TRBJ1-1
TGTGCCAGCAGCCCCTGGGGTAGCGGGGGGCATACCTACAATGAGCAGTTCTTC	CASSPWGSGGHTYNEQFF	.	TRBD2	TRBV13	TRBJ2-1
TGTGCCAGCAGTTTAGGCGGGGGGGTCGAGCAGTACTTC	CASSLGGGVEQYF	.	TRBD2	TRBV12-3/TRBV12-4	TRBJ2-7
TGTGCCAGCAGCTTAAATGCAGGGGGAGGCTACACCTTC	CASSLNAGGGYTF	once	TRBD1	TRBV7-2	TRBJ1-2
TGTGCCTGGAGCGGACAGTCCAATCAGCCCCAGCATTTT	CAWSGQSNQPQHF	.	.	TRBV30	TRBJ1-5
TGCAGCGTTGAGGGCGGGGATTCTGGGGCCAACGTCCTGACTTTC	CSVEGGDSGANVLTF	.	.	TRBV29-1	TRBJ2-6
TGTGCCAGCAATACTAGGCGGGGCAATGAGCAGTTCTTC	CASNTRRGNEQFF	few	.	TRBV2	TRBJ2-1
TGTGCCACCAGTGATCGGGTATCGGGAGGGGGGAACACCGGGGAGCTGTTTTTT	CATSDRVSGGGNTGELFF	.	TRBD2	TRBV24-1	TRBJ2-2
TGTGCCAGCAGTGAACAGGGTACGAACACCGGGGAGCTGTTTTTT	CASSEQGTNTGELFF	.	.	TRBV6-4	TRBJ2-2
TGTGCCAGCAGCTTAGGGGGGACTGCCGAAGCTTTCTTT	CASSLGGTAEAFF	.	.	TRBV7-6	TRBJ1-1
TGTGCCAGTAGTATAGGGGTGGACGCAGGGGATACGCAGTATTTT	CASSIGVDAGDTQYF	.	.	TRBV19	TRBJ2-3
TGTGCCACCAGTGATTTGGGACAGGGGGCTTTCTTT	CATSDLGQGAFF	.	TRBD1	TRBV24-1	TRBJ1-1
TGTGCCACCACTAGCGGGGGGTGGACAGATACGCAGTATTTT	CATTSGGWTDTQYF	.	TRBD2	TRBV6-5	TRBJ2-3
TGTGCCAGCAGCGCACTAGCGGGGGGCCCAGATACGCAGTATTTT	CASSALAGGPDTQYF	.	TRBD2	TRBV2	TRBJ2-3
TGTGCCAGCAGCTCCCCAAGCACAGGGGGCTCCTATAATTCACCCCTCCACTTT	CASSSPSTGGSYNSPLHF	once	TRBD1	TRBV7-9	TRBJ1-6
TGTGCCAGTAGTACGACAGGGGCCTACGAGCAGTACTTC	CASSTTGAYEQYF	.	TRBD1	TRBV19	TRBJ2-7
TGTGCCAGCAGTGATGAAGGGGCCCTTAACTATGGCTACACCTTC	CASSDEGALNYGYTF	.	.	TRBV2	TRBJ1-2
TGTGCCAGCAGTCGGCAGGCCAACACTGAAGCTTTCTTT	CASSRQANTEAFF	.	.	TRBV25-1	TRBJ1-1
TGTGCCAGCAGCCCGGACAGTACCCCATACTATGGCTACACCTTC	CASSPDSTPYYGYTF	.	.	TRBV5-5	TRBJ1-2
TGTGCCAGCAGCTATGACCGGGAGGACTATGGCTACACCTTC	CASSYDREDYGYTF	.	.	TRBV7-2	TRBJ1-2
TGTGCCAGCAGTTTAGGGGAGGGGAGCGGCTACACCTTC	CASSLGEGSGYTF	once	.	TRBV27	TRBJ1-2
TGTGCCAGCAGTTACGGGACAGGGGCTTGGGATTCACCCCTCCACTTT	CASSYGTGAWDSPLHF	.	TRBD1	TRBV6-5	TRBJ1-6
TGCGCCAGCAGCTTGGCACTTACAGGGGCGGGGAACACTGAAGCTTTCTTT	CASSLALTGAGNTEAFF	.	TRBD1	TRBV5-1	TRBJ1-1
TGTGCCAGCAGCCCCGGACAGGGGAATGGCTACACCTTC	CASSPGQGNGYTF	.	TRBD1	TRBV6-6	TRBJ1-2
TGCGCCAGCGGCGGGGCTAGCGGGGATAGCACAGATACGCAGTATTTT	CASGGASGDSTDTQYF	.	TRBD2	TRBV5-1	TRBJ2-3
TGTGCCAGTACAGGGTTGCATGGCTACACCTTC	CASTGLHGYTF	once	.	TRBV5-6	TRBJ1-2
TGTGCCAGCAGCGGGGAGGGGTACAATGAGCAGTTCTTC	CASSGEGYNEQFF	.	TRBD2	TRBV5-4	TRBJ2-1
TGTGCCAGCAGCTCGCAGGGGTCTAATTCACCCCTCCACTTT	CASSSQGSNSPLHF	few	.	TRBV7-8	TRBJ1-6
TGTGCCAGCAGTAGACAGGGCAGTAACTATGGCTACACCTTC	CASSRQGSNYGYTF	.	TRBD1	TRBV7-2	TRBJ1-2
TGTGCCAGCAGCCAAGGGGACTCGGAGGGTGAGCAGTTCTTC	CASSQGDSEGEQFF	.	.	TRBV3-1/TRBV3-2	TRBJ2-1
TGTGCCAGCACCCCCAGGTCCAATTCACCCCTCCACTTT	CASTPRSNSPLHF	.	.	TRBV6-5	TRBJ1-6
TGTGCCAGCAGTCCGGACTGGGAGAGCACTGAAGCTTTCTTT	CASSPDWESTEAFF	.	.	TRBV6-5	TRBJ1-1
TGTGCCTGGAGTAGACAGTACAATGAGCAGTTCTTC	CAWSRQYNEQFF	.	.	TRBV30	TRBJ2-1